This passage covers 2 T cell receptor beta chains from one sample sequenced in a study of cytomegalovirus exposure and HLA in healthy donors. In the PCR, 60 Vbeta and 13 Jbeta primers were used. The protocol was immunoSEQ multiplex PCR, while the TCRdb copy is restricted to in-frame clones and leaves out a portion. Here the sample spans some 140,000 clones, 70% to 80% being singletons. The specimen sequenced was PBMCs. Every receptor here comes from a middle-aged man in good health and CMV-seronegative.

V gene TRBV6-6 combines with J gene TRBJ2-7, with TRBD2 as a possible D gene (5 bases). From germline, CDR1 is MNHNY and CDR2 SVGAGI (reference sequence). V lost 0 bases to trimming and J lost 2 bases, with 8 bases between them. The CDR3 extends over 14 amino acids. Here the CDR3 reads CASSYSKEAYEQYF. In DNA form, the CDR3 reads TGTGCCAGCAGTTACTCGAAGGAGGCCTACGAGCAGTACTTC.

The chain recombines TRBV10-3 with TRBJ2-3; a weak D match, TRBD1 (5 bases). V lost 8 bases to trimming and J lost 6 bases, with 15 bases between them. The length of the CDR3 is 13 residues. Germline lookup yields CDR1 ENHRY and CDR2 SYGVKD. CDR3 DNA: TGTGCCATCTCTGGGCGGACATCCGATACGCAGTATTTT. Protein sequence: CAISGRTSDTQYF.